The clone carrying this TCR beta chain has at least ten counts. This record belongs to a study of human T cells and chemical hapten exposure. Germline values: CDR1 MDHEN, CDR2 SYDVKM. This CDR3 has 12 residues. Indicated time point: patch test 1, 2 weeks after DPC sensitization. The treatment here: therapeutic diphenylcyclopropenone sensitization with weekly scalp DPC. TCRdb processed the RACE reads anew with MiXCR; each CDR3 protein has one entry. The table records 300,000 to 450,000 distinct CDR3 sequences, 4.8% of them present only once. The sample was whole blood, taken in connection with sensitization to the hapten diphenylcyclopropenone (DPC). The sequence derives from a woman between 45 and 60 years old with alopecia areata. Some clones in this sample may be carry-over from other donors' samples. This chain connects TRBV28 to TRBJ1-2, with D uncertain. The CDR3 region has the DNA TGTGCTACAAATTTACTCCGTTATGGCTACACCTTC. Its translation: CATNLLRYGYTF.